This is a list of T cell receptor beta chains from one sample in a study of blood T cell repertoires in COVID-19. This table comes from immunoSEQ multiplex PCR, and its TCRdb copy is limited to in-frame clones, with some not included. In the table there are about 68,000 clones, just over 85% of which are singletons. The sample taken for sequencing was peripheral blood. These receptor sequences come from a woman aged 55 to 70 with acute or convalescent COVID-19. CDR3s include the opening cysteine and the closing phenylalanine or tryptophan. D genes are given only for firm matches. Part of the rows lack a size; the others show once, few, many or a class for expanded clones.

>TRBV6-5|NA|TRBJ2-1|NA
TGTGCCAGCAGGGGGCCGACTACAGGGAATGAGCAGTTCTTC
CASRGPTTGNEQFF
>TRBV5-1|NA|TRBJ2-3|TRBD1
TGCGCCAGCAGCTTGCAGGGGGCACGCACAGATACGCAGTATTTT
CASSLQGARTDTQYF
>TRBV30|NA|TRBJ1-1|NA
TGTGCCTGGACGCGGGGGCGGAACACTGAAGCTTTCTTT
CAWTRGRNTEAFF
>TRBV14|NA|TRBJ2-2|NA
TGTGCCAGCAGCCAAGCCCCTAACACCGGGGAGCTGTTTTTT
CASSQAPNTGELFF
>TRBV5-1|NA|TRBJ2-1|TRBD1
TGCGCCAGCAGCTCTACACAGGGGAATGAGCAGTTCTTC
CASSSTQGNEQFF
>TRBV7-6|NA|TRBJ1-6|NA
TGTGCCAGCAGCCCCGCCGGGGGGGAATCACCCCTCCACTTT
CASSPAGGESPLHF
>TRBV5-4|few|TRBJ2-7|TRBD2
TGTGCCAGCAGCTTGGATGGAGGGACTAGCGGCTCCTACGAGCAGTACTTC
CASSLDGGTSGSYEQYF
>TRBV30|few|TRBJ1-6|TRBD1
TGTGCCTGGACGCTAGGGGGCCTCCTCCACTTT
CAWTLGGLLHF
>TRBV5-1|NA|TRBJ1-6|TRBD1
TGCGCCAGCAGCTTGGCGCAGGGGGTGAGTTCACCCCTCCACTTT
CASSLAQGVSSPLHF
>TRBV2|NA|TRBJ1-5|NA
TGTGCCAGCAGTACGGGTATTTGGAATCAGCCCCAGCATTTT
CASSTGIWNQPQHF
>TRBV27|NA|TRBJ1-1|TRBD1
TGTGCCAGCAGTCCGAACAGGGGGCCCACTGAAGCTTTCTTT
CASSPNRGPTEAFF
>TRBV5-4|few|TRBJ1-5|TRBD1
TGTGCCAGCAGTATTGGGGGAAGGGGGCGTAATCAGCCCCAGCATTTT
CASSIGGRGRNQPQHF
>TRBV5-4|NA|TRBJ1-6|TRBD1
TGTGCCAGCAGCTTGAACAGGGGGCTTTCACCCCTCCACTTT
CASSLNRGLSPLHF
>TRBV9|NA|TRBJ1-3|NA
TGTGCCAGCAGCCCCCGGACAGAGTCGGGCGGAAACACCATATATTTT
CASSPRTESGGNTIYF
>TRBV5-1|NA|TRBJ2-3|NA
TGCGCCAGCAGCTTGATTGTACGGGGTCCCAGCACAGATACGCAGTATTTT
CASSLIVRGPSTDTQYF
>TRBV7-8|NA|TRBJ2-7|TRBD2
TGTGCCAGCAGCTTAGCGGGAGGGTCAGTCTACGAGCAGTACTTC
CASSLAGGSVYEQYF
>TRBV15|NA|TRBJ1-2|TRBD1
TGTGCCACCAGCAGACAGGGGGTTTACTATGGCTACACCTTC
CATSRQGVYYGYTF
>TRBV6-5|NA|TRBJ2-2|TRBD2
TGTGCCAGCAGTTGGACTAGCGGGAGGGGCACCGGGGAGCTGTTTTTT
CASSWTSGRGTGELFF
>TRBV27|NA|TRBJ1-4|NA
TGTGCCAGCAGTTCCCCAAGACAGGCTAATGAAAAACTGTTTTTT
CASSSPRQANEKLFF
>TRBV30|NA|TRBJ2-7|TRBD1
TGTGCCTGGACCCTCGGACAGGGGGGGGAGCAGTACTTC
CAWTLGQGGEQYF
>TRBV4-2|NA|TRBJ1-3|NA
TGTGCCAGCAGCCAAGAGACCAGGGGCGACTCTGGAAACACCATATATTTT
CASSQETRGDSGNTIYF
>TRBV5-1|NA|TRBJ2-1|NA
TGCGCCAGCAGCCTCGGTTATGAGCAGTTCTTC
CASSLGYEQFF
>TRBV18|NA|TRBJ1-1|NA
TGTGCCAGCTCGCAGGATTACAAGAACACTGAAGCTTTCTTT
CASSQDYKNTEAFF
>TRBV19|NA|TRBJ2-2|TRBD2
TGTGCCAGTCTCGCGGGCGGACTAGCGATCACCGGGGAGCTGTTTTTT
CASLAGGLAITGELFF
>TRBV6-5|NA|TRBJ2-1|NA
TGTGCCAGCAGTTACACTGTTAGGGGGTACAATGAGCAGTTCTTC
CASSYTVRGYNEQFF
>TRBV6-5|NA|TRBJ2-7|TRBD2
TGTGCCAGCAGTTACTCGAGGCGGGGAGGGCCTTACGAGCAGTACTTC
CASSYSRRGGPYEQYF
>TRBV15|NA|TRBJ1-2|TRBD1
TGTGCCACCAGCAGAAGGGGGGACAGGGGAATCTATGGCTACACCTTC
CATSRRGDRGIYGYTF
>TRBV11-2|NA|TRBJ1-1|NA
TGTGCCAGCAGCTTATTTACGGACACTGAAGCTTTCTTT
CASSLFTDTEAFF
>TRBV12-3/TRBV12-4|NA|TRBJ1-2|NA
TGTGCCAGCAGTTTATTTACAGGCGCCGGCTACACCTTC
CASSLFTGAGYTF
>TRBV7-2|once|TRBJ1-5|NA
TGTGCCAGCAGGCCAGGGTCGAGCAATCAGCCCCAGCATTTT
CASRPGSSNQPQHF
>TRBV2|NA|TRBJ1-6|NA
TGTGCCGGAGGGGAATCGCTTGTTGTGGCGGCCCTCCACTTT
CAGGESLVVAALHF
>TRBV6-5|NA|TRBJ1-1|NA
TGTGCCAGCAGTTACTATCGAGCGGGGAACACTGAAGCTTTCTTT
CASSYYRAGNTEAFF
>TRBV5-1|NA|TRBJ2-1|NA
TGCGCCAGCAGCTTCGCCCTGACAGGAGCCTACAATGAGCAGTTCTTC
CASSFALTGAYNEQFF
>TRBV3-1/TRBV3-2|NA|TRBJ1-1|TRBD1
TGTGCCAGCAGCCGACAGGGCCTCACTGAAGCTTTCTTT
CASSRQGLTEAFF
>TRBV5-1|NA|TRBJ1-2|TRBD1
TGCGCCAGCAGCTCCTCCGGGACAGGGTCTCAGGGCTACACCTTC
CASSSSGTGSQGYTF
>TRBV7-9|NA|TRBJ1-1|NA
TGTGCCAGCAGCCCACGGGGAACAAAAATGAACACTGAAGCTTTCTTT
CASSPRGTKMNTEAFF
>TRBV28|NA|TRBJ2-3|NA
TGTGCCAGCAGTCCTACGGCGGCAGATACGCAGTATTTT
CASSPTAADTQYF
>TRBV5-7|NA|TRBJ1-6|NA
TGTGCCAGCAGCTTGGACATTGAGGCCCTCCACTTT
CASSLDIEALHF
>TRBV2|NA|TRBJ1-1|TRBD1
TGTGCCAGCAGTGCTGGGACAGGATTGGCTTTCTTT
CASSAGTGLAFF
>TRBV7-8|NA|TRBJ1-5|TRBD1
TGTGCCAGCAGCCCGGGACAGGGGGTTTTGCCCCAGCATTTT
CASSPGQGVLPQHF
>TRBV5-1|NA|TRBJ2-1|TRBD1
TGCGCCAGCAGCTTAGGGGGCCCCTACAATGAGCAGTTCTTC
CASSLGGPYNEQFF
>TRBV6-2/TRBV6-3|few|TRBJ1-1|TRBD1
TGTGCCAGCAGTCACTACAGGGGTGGCCTGAACACTGAAGCTTTCTTT
CASSHYRGGLNTEAFF